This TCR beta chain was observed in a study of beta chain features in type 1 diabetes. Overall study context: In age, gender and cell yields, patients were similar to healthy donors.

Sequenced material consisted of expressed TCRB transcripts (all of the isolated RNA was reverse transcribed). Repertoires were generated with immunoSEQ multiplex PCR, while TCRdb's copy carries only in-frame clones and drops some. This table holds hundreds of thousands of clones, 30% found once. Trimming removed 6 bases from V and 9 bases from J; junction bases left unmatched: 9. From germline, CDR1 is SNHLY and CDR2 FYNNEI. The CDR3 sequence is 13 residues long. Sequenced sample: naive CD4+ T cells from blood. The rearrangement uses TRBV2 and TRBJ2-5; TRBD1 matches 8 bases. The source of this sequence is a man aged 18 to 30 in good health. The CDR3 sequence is CASRGTGAAAQYF. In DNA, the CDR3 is TGTGCCAGCAGGGGGACAGGCGCGGCGGCCCAGTACTTC.